This T cell receptor beta chain was captured by sequencing in a study of OX40 agonist ivuxolimab in advanced cancers. In the study overall: The patients got ivuxolimab, which is an agonistic anti-OX40 (CD134) antibody. General study results and limits: Certain nonresponders likewise exhibited a low normalized T-cell clonal expansion. Relative to CD4+ cells, CD8+ T cells on average had more expanded clones.

The protocol was immunoSEQ multiplex PCR, while the TCRdb copy is restricted to in-frame clones and leaves out a portion. The sample includes tens of thousands of clones, about 85% seen only once; the top ten take approximately 3%. For this clone: Its matching antigen is unknown.

Germline CDR1 is MDHEN and CDR2 is SYDVKM. V lost 2 bases, J lost 6 bases, and 5 bases stayed unmatched. The CDR3 loop spans 15 amino acids. This receptor was identified in an adult with an advanced solid tumor such as melanoma, head and neck, liver or kidney cancer. Specimen: CD4+ or CD8+ T cells sorted from blood, collected in a trial of the OX40 agonist ivuxolimab. V is TRBV28 and J is TRBJ2-1, with TRBD2 matching over 9 bases. Written as DNA, the CDR3 is TGTGCCAGCAGTTTAGGGCGGGGGGGGAGCAATGAGCAGTTCTTC. It is translated as CASSLGRGGSNEQFF. The variable domain in full, completed from reference TRBV28 and TRBJ2-1, reads DVKVTQSSRYLVKRTGEKVFLECVQDMDHENMFWYRQDPGLGLRLIYFSYDVKMKEKGDIPEGYSVSREKKERFSLILESASTNQTSMYLCASSLGRGGSNEQFFGPGTRLTVL.